This record covers a single T cell receptor beta chain. Its matching antigen is unknown. This PCR relied on a set of 60 Vbeta primers and 13 Jbeta primers. TCRdb's copy holds only in-frame clones and misses some; the assay was immunoSEQ multiplex PCR. The repertoire has 170,000 or so clones, roughly 82% of them found once; the top ten carry 1.5% to 2%. This CDR3 has 14 amino acids. Germline lookup yields CDR1 GTSNPN and CDR2 SVGIG (reference sequence). Trimming shortened V by 2 bases and J by 1 base, and 11 bases separated the two germline ends. This specimen belongs to a study of cytomegalovirus exposure and HLA in healthy donors. Study details: Sequencing of about 179 million T cells in an earlier analysis found 90 million to 120 million unique TCR beta sequences.

Whole-study findings and limits: Associated with cytomegalovirus, according to the listing, were 150 to 200 TCR beta chains. The classifier reportedly diagnosed cytomegalovirus status with high specificity and sensitivity.

Sequencing was carried out using PBMCs. The source is a woman aged 25 to 39 in good health and CMV-seronegative. This rearrangement joins TRBV30 to TRBJ1-1, with no clear D. Here the CDR3 DNA reads TGTGCCTGGAGTTTTTTACCAGGGAACACTGAAGCTTTCTTT. Amino acid sequence: CAWSFLPGNTEAFF.